Reported below is one T cell receptor (beta chain). The sample is drawn from a study of shared clonotypes between healthy human individuals. The germline gives CDR1 SEHNR, CDR2 FQNEAQ (reference sequence). V trimming: 0 bases; J trimming: 4 bases; junction bases outside the gene matches: 5. CDR3 length: 16 residues. Replicate PCRs for unsorted PBMC used roughly 0.3 ug DNA (approximately 31,000 T cell genomes). The unsorted PBMC sample used ten immunoSEQ deep assay plates. Measured with immunoSEQ multiplex PCR; TCRdb has only the in-frame clones, and not every one. Of more than 400,000 clones in the sample, around 73% were seen once. There were only Caucasian adults among the donors, and all lived in Nashville, Tennessee.

This chain links TRBV7-9 with TRBJ2-5; the match to TRBD2 covers 10 bases. The clonotype was recovered from a woman in her thirties or forties in good health. Some clones in this sample may be carry-over from other donors' samples. Sequenced sample: PBMCs. The CDR3 reads CASSLAMPSGRETQYF. In DNA, the CDR3 is TGTGCCAGCAGCTTAGCCATGCCTAGCGGGAGAGAGACCCAGTACTTC.